This TCR beta chain was sequenced during a study of T cells after yellow fever vaccination. Study in general: Low-cell-number fractions underwent preparation using SMART-Seq v4 Ultra Low Input.

TCRdb re-derived calls from the 5' RACE reads in MiXCR, one entry per CDR3 protein. The table records a few hundred thousand distinct CDR3 sequences, about 19% of them present only once. Findings and limits, study-wide: Though it reached lower strength, the secondary response hit its peak faster, day 5 versus 15. Post-booster repertoires again held most primary-vaccination clones (just under 97% CD4, 85% to 90% CD8).

Looked up from germline, CDR1 is MGHRA and CDR2 is YSYEKL. CDR3 size: 16 residues. The trim removed 2 bases at V and 6 bases at J, leaving 7 bases unmatched. This clonotype was seen only a few times. Antigen unknown. The receptor's source is a young man who received the YFV17D yellow fever vaccine. The V call is TRBV4-1, the J call TRBJ1-6; 7 nucleotides agree with TRBD1. The sequences come from PBMCs, collected before the yellow fever booster vaccination. Here the CDR3 DNA reads TGCGCCAGCAGCCAACCCCTGACAGGGAGTAATTCACCCCTCCACTTT. Amino acids: CASSQPLTGSNSPLHF.